This TCR beta chain appears in the sequencing data of a study of control samples from healthy donors and cancer patients. Assay used: immunoSEQ multiplex PCR; TCRdb lists only in-frame clones, some missing. In the table there are 100,000 or so clones, approximately 84% of which are singletons. Source material: blood. This TCR was recovered from a woman aged 45-65 years in good health.

CDR3 region: CASSPGGFGNQPQHF. Written as DNA, the CDR3 is TGTGCCAGCAGCCCGGGGGGCTTCGGCAATCAGCCCCAGCATTTT. The chain is built from TRBV6-5 and TRBJ1-5, with D perhaps matching TRBD1 (6 bases). The CDR3 sequence is 15 residues long. From germline, CDR1 is MNHEY and CDR2 SVGAGI. V lost 6 bases, J lost 2 bases, and 14 bases lay in between.